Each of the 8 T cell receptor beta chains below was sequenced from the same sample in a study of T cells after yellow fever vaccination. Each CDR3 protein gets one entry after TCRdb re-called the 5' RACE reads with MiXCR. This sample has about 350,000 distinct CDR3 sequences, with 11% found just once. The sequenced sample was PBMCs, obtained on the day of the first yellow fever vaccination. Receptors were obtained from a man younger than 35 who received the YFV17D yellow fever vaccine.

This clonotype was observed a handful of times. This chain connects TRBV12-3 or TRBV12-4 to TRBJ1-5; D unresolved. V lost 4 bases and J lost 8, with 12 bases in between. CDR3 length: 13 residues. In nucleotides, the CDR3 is TGTGCCAGCAGTTCCCTCCCCCAGGAGCCCCAGCATTTT. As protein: CASSSLPQEPQHF.

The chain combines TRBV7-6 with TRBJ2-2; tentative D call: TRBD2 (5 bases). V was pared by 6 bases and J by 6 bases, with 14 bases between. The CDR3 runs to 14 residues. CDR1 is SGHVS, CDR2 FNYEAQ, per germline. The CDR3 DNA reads TGTGCCAGCAGTCTAACTAGTTCCGCCGGGGAGCTGTTTTTT. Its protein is CASSLTSSAGELFF. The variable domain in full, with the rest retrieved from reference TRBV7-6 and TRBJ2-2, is GAGVSQSPRYKVTKRGQDVALRCDPISGHVSLYWYRQALGQGPEFLTYFNYEAQQDKSGLPNDRFSAERPEGSISTLTIQRTEQRDSAMYRCASSLTSSAGELFFGEGSRLTVL.

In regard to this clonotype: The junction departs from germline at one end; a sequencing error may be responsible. CDR3 DNA sequence: TGTGCCAGCAGCCAAGGTTCGGATAATACACCCCTCCACTTT. It translates to CASSQGSDNTPLHF. The J gene is TRBJ1-6, the V gene TRBV4-2; D gene unclear. The CDR3 extends over 14 amino acids. Per germline, CDR1 LGHNA and CDR2 YNFKEQ.

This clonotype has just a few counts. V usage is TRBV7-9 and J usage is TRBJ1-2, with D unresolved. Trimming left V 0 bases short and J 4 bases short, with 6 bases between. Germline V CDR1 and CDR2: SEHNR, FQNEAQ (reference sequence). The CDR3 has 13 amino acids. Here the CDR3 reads CASSLAGPYGYTF. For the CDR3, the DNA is TGTGCCAGCAGCTTAGCCGGGCCCTATGGCTACACCTTC.

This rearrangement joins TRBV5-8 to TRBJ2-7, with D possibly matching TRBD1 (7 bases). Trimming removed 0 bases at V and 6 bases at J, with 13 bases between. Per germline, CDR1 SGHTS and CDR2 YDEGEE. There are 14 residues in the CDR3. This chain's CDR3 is CASSLGQGLSEQYV. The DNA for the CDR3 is TGTGCCAGCAGCTTGGGACAGGGACTCTCCGAGCAGTACGTC.

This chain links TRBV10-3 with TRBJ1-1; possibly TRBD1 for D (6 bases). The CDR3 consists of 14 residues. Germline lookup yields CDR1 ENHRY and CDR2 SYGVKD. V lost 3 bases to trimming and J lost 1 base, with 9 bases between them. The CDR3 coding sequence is TGTGCCATCAGTGACCGGGACAAGAACACTGAAGCTTTCTTT. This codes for CAISDRDKNTEAFF.

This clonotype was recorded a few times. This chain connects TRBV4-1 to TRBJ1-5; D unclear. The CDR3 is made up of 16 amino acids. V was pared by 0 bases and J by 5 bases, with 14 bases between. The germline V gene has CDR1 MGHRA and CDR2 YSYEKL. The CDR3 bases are TGCGCCAGCAGCCAAGAAGTTTCAGACGGCTATCAGCCCCAGCATTTT. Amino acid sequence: CASSQEVSDGYQPQHF.

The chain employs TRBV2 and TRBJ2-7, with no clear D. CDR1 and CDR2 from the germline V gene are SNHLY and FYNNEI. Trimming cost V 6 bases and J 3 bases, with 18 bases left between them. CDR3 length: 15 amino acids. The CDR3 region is CASREKSGVHYEQYF. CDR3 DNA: TGTGCCAGCAGGGAGAAGAGTGGGGTACACTACGAGCAGTACTTC.